This T cell receptor beta chain was sequenced during a study of blood T cell repertoires in COVID-19. This CDR3 region has 16 residues. Losses at the gene ends were 4 bases for V and 3 bases for J; bases not matched to a gene: 9. CDR1 is SGDLS and CDR2 is YYNGEE in the germline V gene. Profiled with immunoSEQ multiplex PCR; TCRdb holds only in-frame clones, not every one. The top ten clones hold around 6.4% of a sample with nearly 70,000 clones, 88% of them seen once. This TCR derives from a woman aged 70 to 79 with acute or convalescent COVID-19. Sequencing was done on a sample of peripheral blood. The gene calls are TRBV9 and TRBJ2-1, with 8 bases lining up with TRBD1. The DNA for the CDR3 is TGTGCCAGCAGCATTGGGACAGGTCGGAACTACAATGAGCAGTTCTTC. Translating it yields CASSIGTGRNYNEQFF.